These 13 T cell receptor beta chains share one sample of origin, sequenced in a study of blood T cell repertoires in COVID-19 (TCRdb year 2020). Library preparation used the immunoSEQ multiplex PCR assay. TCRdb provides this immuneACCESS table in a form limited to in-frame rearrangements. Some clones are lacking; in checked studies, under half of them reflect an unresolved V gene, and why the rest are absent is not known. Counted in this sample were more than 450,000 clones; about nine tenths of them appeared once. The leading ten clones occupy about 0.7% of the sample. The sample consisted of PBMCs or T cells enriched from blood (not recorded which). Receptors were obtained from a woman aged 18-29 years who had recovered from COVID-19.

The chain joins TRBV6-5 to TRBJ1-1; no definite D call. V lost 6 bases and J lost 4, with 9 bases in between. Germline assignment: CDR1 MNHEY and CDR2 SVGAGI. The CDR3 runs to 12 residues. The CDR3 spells CASSAWSTEAFF. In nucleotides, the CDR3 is TGTGCCAGCAGCGCTTGGAGCACTGAAGCTTTCTTT.

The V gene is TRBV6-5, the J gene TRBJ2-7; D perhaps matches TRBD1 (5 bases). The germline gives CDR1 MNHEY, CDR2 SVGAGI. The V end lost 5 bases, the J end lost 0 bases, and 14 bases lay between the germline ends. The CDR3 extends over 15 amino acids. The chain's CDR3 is CASSLQTGISYEQYF. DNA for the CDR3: TGTGCCAGCAGTCTACAAACAGGAATCTCCTACGAGCAGTACTTC.

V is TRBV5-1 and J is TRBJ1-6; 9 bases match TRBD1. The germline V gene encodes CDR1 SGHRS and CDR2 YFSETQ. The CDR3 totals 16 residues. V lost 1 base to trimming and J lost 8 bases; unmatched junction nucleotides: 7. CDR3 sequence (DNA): TGCGCCAGCAGCTTGCTTCCGGGACAGGGCGATTCACCCCTCCACTTT. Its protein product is CASSLLPGQGDSPLHF.

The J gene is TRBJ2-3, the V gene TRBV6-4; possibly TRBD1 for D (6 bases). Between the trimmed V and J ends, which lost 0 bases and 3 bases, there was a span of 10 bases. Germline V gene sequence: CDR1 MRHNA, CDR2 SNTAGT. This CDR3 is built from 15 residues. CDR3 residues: CASSDSGATTDTQYF. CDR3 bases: TGTGCCAGCAGTGACTCGGGGGCTACGACAGATACGCAGTATTTT.

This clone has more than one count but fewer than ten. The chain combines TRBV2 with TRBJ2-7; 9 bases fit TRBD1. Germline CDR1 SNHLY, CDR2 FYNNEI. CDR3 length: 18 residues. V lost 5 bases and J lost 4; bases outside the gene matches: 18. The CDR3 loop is CASSPYPPGTGLLYEQYF. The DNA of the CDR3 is TGTGCCAGCAGTCCCTACCCCCCGGGGACAGGGTTATTGTACGAGCAGTACTTC.

The CDR3 DNA reads TGTGCCAGCAGCCCTTACGGACTGAGGGGGGAAAAACTGTTTTTT. Protein product: CASSPYGLRGEKLFF. This rearrangement joins TRBV16 to TRBJ1-4; D perhaps matches TRBD1 (6 bases). Trimming removed 4 bases at V and 8 bases at J, with 17 bases between. Germline values: CDR1 KGHSY, CDR2 FQNENV. This CDR3 has 15 amino acids.

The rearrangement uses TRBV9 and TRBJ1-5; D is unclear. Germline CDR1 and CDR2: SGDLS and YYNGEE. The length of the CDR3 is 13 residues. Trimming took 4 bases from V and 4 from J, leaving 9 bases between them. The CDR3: CASSPRLNQPQHF. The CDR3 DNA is TGTGCCAGCAGCCCCCGGTTAAATCAGCCCCAGCATTTT.

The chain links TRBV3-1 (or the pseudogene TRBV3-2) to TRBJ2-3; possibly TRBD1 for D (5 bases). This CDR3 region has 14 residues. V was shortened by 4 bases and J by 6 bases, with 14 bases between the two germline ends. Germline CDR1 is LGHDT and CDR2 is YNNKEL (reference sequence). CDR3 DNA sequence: TGTGCCAGCAGCCTCCCTGGGGCCAGGGATACGCAGTATTTT. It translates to CASSLPGARDTQYF.

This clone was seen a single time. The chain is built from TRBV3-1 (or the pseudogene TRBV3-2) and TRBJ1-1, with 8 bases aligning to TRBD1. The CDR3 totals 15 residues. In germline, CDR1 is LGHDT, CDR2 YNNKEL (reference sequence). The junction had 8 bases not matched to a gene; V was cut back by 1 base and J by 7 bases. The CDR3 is CASSQVRTGFNEAFF. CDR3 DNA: TGTGCCAGCAGCCAAGTGAGGACAGGGTTCAATGAAGCTTTCTTT.

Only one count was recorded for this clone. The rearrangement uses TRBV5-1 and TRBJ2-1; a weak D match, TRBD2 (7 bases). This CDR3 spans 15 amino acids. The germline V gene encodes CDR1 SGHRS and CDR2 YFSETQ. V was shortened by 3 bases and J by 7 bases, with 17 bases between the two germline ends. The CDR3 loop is CASSSWGGDGNEQFF. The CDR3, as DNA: TGCGCCAGCAGCTCCTGGGGGGGCGATGGGAATGAGCAGTTCTTC.

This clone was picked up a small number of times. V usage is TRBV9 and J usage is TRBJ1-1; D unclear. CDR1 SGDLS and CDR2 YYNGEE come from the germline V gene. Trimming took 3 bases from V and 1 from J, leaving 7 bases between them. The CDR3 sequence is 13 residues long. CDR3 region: CASSGAGNTEAFF. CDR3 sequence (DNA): TGTGCCAGCAGCGGAGCCGGGAACACTGAAGCTTTCTTT.

This CDR3 is CASSVGRGGSEKLFF. The DNA for the CDR3 is TGTGCCAGCAGCGTAGGTCGAGGGGGAAGTGAAAAACTGTTTTTT. The chain is built from TRBV9 and TRBJ1-4; possible D gene TRBD1, 6 bases. V was cut by 0 bases and J by 7 bases, with 13 bases left in between. The CDR3 has 15 amino acids. Germline values: CDR1 SGDLS, CDR2 YYNGEE.

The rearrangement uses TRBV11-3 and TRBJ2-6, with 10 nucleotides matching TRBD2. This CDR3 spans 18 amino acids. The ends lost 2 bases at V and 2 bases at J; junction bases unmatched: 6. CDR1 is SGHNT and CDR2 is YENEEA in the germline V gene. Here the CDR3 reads CASSLRTSGGAGANVLTF. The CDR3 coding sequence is TGTGCCAGCAGCTTACGGACCAGCGGGGGGGCTGGGGCCAACGTCCTGACTTTC.